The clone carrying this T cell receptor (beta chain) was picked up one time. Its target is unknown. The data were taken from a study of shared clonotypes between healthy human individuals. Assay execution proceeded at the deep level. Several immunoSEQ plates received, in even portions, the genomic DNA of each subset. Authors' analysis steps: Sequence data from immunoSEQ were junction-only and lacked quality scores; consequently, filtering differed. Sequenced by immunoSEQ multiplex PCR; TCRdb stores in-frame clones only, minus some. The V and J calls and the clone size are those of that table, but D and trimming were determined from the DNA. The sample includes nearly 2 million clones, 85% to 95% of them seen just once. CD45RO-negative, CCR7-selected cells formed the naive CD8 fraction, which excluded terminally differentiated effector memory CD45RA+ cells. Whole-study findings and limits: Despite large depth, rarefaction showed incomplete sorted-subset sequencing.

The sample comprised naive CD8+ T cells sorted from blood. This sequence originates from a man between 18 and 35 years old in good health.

The CDR3 DNA reads TGTGCCAGCAGCCGCTTGGACTCTGGAAACACCATATATTTT. Protein: CASSRLDSGNTIYF. J is TRBJ1-3 and V is TRBV11-2, with D unresolved. The CDR3 is 14 amino acids. Trimming stripped 5 bases from V and 0 bases from J, with 8 bases between. Per the germline V gene, CDR1 is SGHAT and CDR2 is FQNNGV.